This section outlines one T cell receptor beta chain sequence together with its context. The data are from a study of T cells in localized non-small cell lung cancer. This table comes from immunoSEQ multiplex PCR, and its TCRdb copy is limited to in-frame clones, with some not included. Among approximately 2,700 clones listed, more than 25% were seen once. V lost 8 bases and J lost 7; bases outside the gene matches: 8. The CDR3 is 15 amino acids. Germline lookup yields CDR1 MNHGY and CDR2 SAAAGT. This clonotype originated in a man between 40 and 75 years old with stage II squamous cell lung carcinoma. V is TRBV6-8 and J is TRBJ2-2; 12 nucleotides align to TRBD2. The material was lung tumor tissue, obtained before any cancer treatment. The CDR3, as DNA: TGTGCCAGCCTACTCCTAGCGGGAGGGCACGGGGAGCTGTTTTTT. Its protein is CASLLLAGGHGELFF.